The 27 T cell receptor beta chains below were found in one sample sequenced in a study of blood T cell repertoires in COVID-19. The assay was immunoSEQ multiplex PCR, and TCRdb's table has in-frame clones only and misses some. The sample carries approximately 230,000 clones, under 95% recorded once. The source material was PBMCs or T cells enriched from blood (not recorded which). The receptors shown here come from a woman between 18 and 29 years old who had recovered from COVID-19.

Only a few counts were recorded for this clone. The chain carries TRBV4-1 and TRBJ1-2; the D gene is possibly TRBD1 (6 bases). The germline gives CDR1 MGHRA, CDR2 YSYEKL. The CDR3 extends over 15 amino acids. V dropped 6 bases and J dropped 8 bases, with 22 bases sitting between them. CDR3 in DNA: TGCGCCAGCAGACCCGTCTCAGGGGAAATATGGGGCTACACCTTC. The encoded protein is CASRPVSGEIWGYTF.

The chain links TRBV18 to TRBJ2-4, with D maybe TRBD2 (5 bases). The germline CDR1 and CDR2 sequences are KGHSH and LQKENI. The germline V and J ends were trimmed by 3 bases and 0 bases, with 9 bases remaining between them. This CDR3 contains 15 residues. CDR3 bases: TGTGCCAGCTCACCCGGGGAGTTAGCCAAAAACATTCAGTACTTC. This codes for CASSPGELAKNIQYF.

This clone was detected ten times or more. The chain uses TRBV6-2 or TRBV6-3 and TRBJ2-7; weak D call: TRBD1 (5 bases). Germline values: CDR1 MNHEY, CDR2 SVGEGT. This CDR3 has 14 amino acids. Trimming removed 4 bases from V and 2 bases from J, with 12 bases in between. CDR3 nucleotide sequence: TGTGCCAGCAGTTTAGAGGACACAACCTACGAGCAGTACTTC. This codes for CASSLEDTTYEQYF.

The CDR3 coding sequence is TGTGCCAGCTCAAGGGAGGCAGGGCCGGCTCAGCCCCAGCATTTT. Protein product: CASSREAGPAQPQHF. The rearrangement links TRBV18 to TRBJ1-5; a weak D match, TRBD1 (5 bases). V was cut by 5 bases and J by 6 bases, with 17 bases left in between. Germline V lookup: CDR1 KGHSH, CDR2 LQKENI. The CDR3 totals 15 residues.

The rearrangement joins TRBV3-1 (or the pseudogene TRBV3-2) to TRBJ1-2; no definite D call. V was trimmed by 4 bases and J by 6 bases, leaving 12 bases between them. CDR3 length: 13 residues. Looked up from germline, CDR1 is LGHDT and CDR2 is YNNKEL (reference sequence). The DNA for the CDR3 is TGTGCCAGCAGCCGCGAAGCCGGGGATGGCTACACCTTC. Its protein is CASSREAGDGYTF.

The chain links TRBV4-2 to TRBJ1-5; D gene unclear. The CDR3 loop spans 16 amino acids. Trimming shortened V by 0 bases and J by 3 bases, and 12 bases separated the two germline ends. From germline, CDR1 is LGHNA and CDR2 YNFKEQ. The CDR3 loop reads CASSQDVWRVNQPQHF. The CDR3, as DNA: TGTGCCAGCAGCCAAGATGTTTGGAGGGTCAATCAGCCCCAGCATTTT.

This clone was recorded once. This CDR3 is CASSPSGQGAYEQYF. The CDR3 DNA is TGTGCCAGCAGTCCCTCGGGACAGGGGGCTTACGAGCAGTACTTC. The chain is built from TRBV28 and TRBJ2-7; 12 positions agree with TRBD1. CDR1 is MDHEN and CDR2 is SYDVKM in the germline V gene. V lost 5 bases and J lost 4; bases outside the gene matches: 6. CDR3 length: 15 residues.

V and J are TRBV13 and TRBJ2-2; TRBD2 matches at 9 bases. The CDR3 length is 17 residues. Germline V gene data show CDR1 as PRHDT and CDR2 as FYEKMQ (reference sequence). V lost 3 bases and J lost 2; bases outside the gene matches: 7. The CDR3 reads CASSFNLAGPNTGELFF. CDR3 in DNA: TGTGCCAGCAGCTTTAACCTAGCGGGGCCAAACACCGGGGAGCTGTTTTTT.

This clone has more than one count but fewer than ten. The J gene is TRBJ2-7, the V gene TRBV27; TRBD1 is a possible D gene (6 bases). The V and J ends lost 6 bases and 3 bases respectively, with 18 bases between them. The CDR3 contains 15 residues. Germline V gene data show CDR1 as MNHEY and CDR2 as SMNVEV (reference sequence). The CDR3 DNA is TGTGCCAGCAGACACCAGGGGCGAGTAAACTACGAGCAGTACTTC. Translation gives CASRHQGRVNYEQYF.

V and J are TRBV27 and TRBJ2-7, with TRBD1 matching 9 bases. V lost 6 bases, J lost 2 bases, and 11 bases stayed unmatched. CDR1 is MNHEY, CDR2 SMNVEV, per germline (reference sequence). CDR3 length equals 16 residues. The CDR3 bases are TGTGCCAGCAGACGGATACTTTGGACAGGGGCCTACGAGCAGTACTTC. Amino acid sequence: CASRRILWTGAYEQYF.

This clone came up once. The rearrangement joins TRBV5-4 to TRBJ1-4; 7 nucleotides line up with TRBD1. The CDR3 contains 15 residues. V lost 0 bases and J lost 6; bases outside the gene matches: 5. Germline V gene data show CDR1 as SGHNT and CDR2 as YYREEE (reference sequence). The CDR3 region has the DNA TGTGCCAGCAGCTTGGACGGACAGGCGGATGAAAAACTGTTTTTT. Amino acids: CASSLDGQADEKLFF.

This chain joins TRBV27 and TRBJ1-4, with 7 bases fitting TRBD1. This CDR3 has 15 residues. V trimming: 6 bases; J trimming: 1 base; junction bases outside the gene matches: 5. Germline V gives CDR1 MNHEY, CDR2 SMNVEV (reference sequence). CDR3: CASSRDSLTNEKLFF. In DNA form, the CDR3 reads TGTGCCAGCAGCCGGGACAGCTTAACTAATGAAAAACTGTTTTTT. The full variable domain, rest sourced from reference TRBV27 and TRBJ1-4, is EAQVTQNPRYLITVTGKKLTVTCSQNMNHEYMSWYRQDPGLGLRQIYYSMNVEVTDKGDVPEGYKVSRKEKRNFPLILESPSPNQTSLYFCASSRDSLTNEKLFFGSGTQLSVL.

This chain links TRBV9 with TRBJ1-3; no firm D call. Germline CDR1 and CDR2: SGDLS and YYNGEE. This CDR3 is 14 amino acids long. The V and J ends lost 3 bases and 1 base respectively, with 8 bases between them. The CDR3 nucleotides read TGTGCCAGCAGCGAGAGGAGGTCTGGAAACACCATATATTTT. Amino acid sequence: CASSERRSGNTIYF.

The chain combines TRBV10-3 with TRBJ2-1, with 13 bases fitting TRBD2. Germline V lookup: CDR1 ENHRY, CDR2 SYGVKD. The trim removed 6 bases at V and 3 bases at J, leaving 2 bases unmatched. The CDR3 length is 15 residues. This CDR3 is CAIRGTSGVYNEQFF. The CDR3 region has the DNA TGTGCCATCAGGGGGACTAGCGGGGTCTACAATGAGCAGTTCTTC.

The chain combines TRBV4-1 with TRBJ1-1, with D possibly matching TRBD1 (6 bases). In germline, CDR1 is MGHRA, CDR2 YSYEKL. Trimming removed 4 bases from V and 2 bases from J, with 32 bases in between. This CDR3 has 21 residues. The CDR3: CASSLGREGPWRGYPNTEAFF. CDR3 DNA sequence: TGCGCCAGCAGCCTTGGAAGGGAGGGGCCATGGAGGGGGTATCCTAACACTGAAGCTTTCTTT.

The chain is built from TRBV6-5 and TRBJ2-7, with D possibly being TRBD2 (7 bases). The CDR3 length is 16 residues. The germline V gene encodes CDR1 MNHEY and CDR2 SVGAGI. V dropped 0 bases and J dropped 0 bases, with 12 bases sitting between them. The CDR3 is CASSYSGGALSYEQYF. Written as DNA, the CDR3 is TGTGCCAGCAGTTACTCGGGGGGGGCCCTCTCCTACGAGCAGTACTTC.

This chain uses TRBV29-1 with TRBJ2-3, with TRBD2 matching 10 bases. The J segment lost 0 bases and the V segment lost 6 bases, leaving 6 bases of the junction unmatched. The CDR3 has 15 amino acids. Germline V lookup: CDR1 SQVTM, CDR2 ANQGSEA. The CDR3 spells CSVSGGGRSTDTQYF. In DNA form, the CDR3 reads TGCAGCGTGAGCGGGGGGGGGCGTAGCACAGATACGCAGTATTTT.

This clone was detected only once. V gene TRBV10-3 combines with J gene TRBJ1-2, with D perhaps TRBD1 (5 bases). In germline, CDR1 is ENHRY, CDR2 SYGVKD. This CDR3 spans 14 amino acids. The ends were cut back, 4 bases at V and 5 bases at J, with 14 bases in the middle. Here the CDR3 reads CAISGGREEYGYTF. CDR3 DNA: TGTGCCATCAGTGGGGGCAGGGAGGAGTATGGCTACACCTTC.

This chain uses TRBV3-1 (or the pseudogene TRBV3-2) with TRBJ2-3; 10 bases line up with TRBD2. The CDR3 is 15 amino acids. Germline V gene sequence: CDR1 LGHDT, CDR2 YNNKEL (reference sequence). Germline trimming cut 2 bases from V and 4 bases from J; bases unmatched to any gene: 3. CDR3 protein: CASSQTSGTADTQYF. The DNA of the CDR3 is TGTGCCAGCAGCCAAACTAGCGGGACTGCAGATACGCAGTATTTT.

The chain joins TRBV19 to TRBJ1-2, with 7 bases lining up with TRBD1. Germline lookup yields CDR1 LNHDA and CDR2 SQIVND (reference sequence). With 6 bases clipped from V and 6 bases from J, the junction kept 19 bases outside the gene matches. The CDR3 extends over 17 amino acids. The chain's CDR3 is CASSPGQRSSPLHGYTF. The CDR3 DNA is TGTGCCAGTAGCCCGGGACAGCGTTCCTCCCCCCTCCATGGCTACACCTTC. The variable domain in full, completed from reference TRBV19 and TRBJ1-2, reads DGGITQSPKYLFRKEGQNVTLSCEQNLNHDAMYWYRQDPGQGLRLIYYSQIVNDFQKGDIAEGYSVSREKKESFPLTVTSAQKNPTAFYLCASSPGQRSSPLHGYTFGSGTRLTVV.

The J gene is TRBJ2-3, the V gene TRBV19; D is ambiguous. The CDR3 contains 15 residues. CDR1 LNHDA and CDR2 SQIVND come from the germline V gene (reference sequence). Trimming left V 10 bases short and J 3 bases short, with 20 bases between. This chain's CDR3 is CATPETADSTDTQYF. Written as DNA, the CDR3 is TGTGCCACCCCTGAGACGGCGGATTCAACAGATACGCAGTATTTT. Together with reference TRBV19 and TRBJ2-3, the CDR3 gives the full variable domain: DGGITQSPKYLFRKEGQNVTLSCEQNLNHDAMYWYRQDPGQGLRLIYYSQIVNDFQKGDIAEGYSVSREKKESFPLTVTSAQKNPTAFYLCATPETADSTDTQYFGPGTRLTVL.

The V and J genes are TRBV28 and TRBJ1-6; 7 bases are shared with TRBD1. The CDR3 has 14 residues. Per germline, CDR1 MDHEN and CDR2 SYDVKM. The ends lost 5 bases at V and 6 bases at J; junction bases unmatched: 4. The CDR3 sequence is CASSETGLNSPLHF. The CDR3 nucleotides read TGTGCCAGCAGTGAGACAGGGCTTAATTCACCCCTCCACTTT. Variable domain in full (rest from reference TRBV28 and TRBJ1-6): DVKVTQSSRYLVKRTGEKVFLECVQDMDHENMFWYRQDPGLGLRLIYFSYDVKMKEKGDIPEGYSVSREKKERFSLILESASTNQTSMYLCASSETGLNSPLHFGNGTRLTVT.

The V call is TRBV5-4, the J call TRBJ2-2, with 9 bases fitting TRBD1. The CDR3 sequence is 16 residues long. Germline V gene sequence: CDR1 SGHNT, CDR2 YYREEE (reference sequence). The trim removed 0 bases at V and 4 bases at J, leaving 4 bases unmatched. The CDR3 DNA sequence: TGTGCCAGCAGCTTGGGGGGGACAGGGTTCACCGGGGAGCTGTTTTTT. Residues: CASSLGGTGFTGELFF. The full variable domain, its missing parts supplied by reference TRBV5-4 and TRBJ2-2, is ETGVTQSPTHLIKTRGQQVTLRCSSQSGHNTVSWYQQALGQGPQFIFQYYREEENGRGNFPPRFSGLQFPNYSSELNVNALELDDSALYLCASSLGGTGFTGELFFGEGSRLTVL.

J is TRBJ2-1 and V is TRBV24-1; TRBD2 matches 9 bases. V dropped 0 bases and J dropped 9; count of bases not matched to a gene: 11. The CDR3 spans 17 residues. CDR1 is KGHDR and CDR2 is SFDVKD in the germline V gene. The CDR3 DNA sequence: TGTGCCACCAGTGATTTGCCCTGGGCGGGGGGGCCCACTGAGCAGTTCTTC. Its translation: CATSDLPWAGGPTEQFF.

The chain has TRBV28 and TRBJ1-2, with 7 bases that match TRBD1. CDR1 is MDHEN and CDR2 is SYDVKM in the germline V gene. The length of the CDR3 is 14 residues. V gave up 6 bases and J gave up 8 bases; unmatched junction bases: 12. For the CDR3, the DNA is TGTGCCAGCAGCTTCCCGGGACAGAGGATCGGCTACACCTTC. It codes for CASSFPGQRIGYTF.

The genes are TRBV19 and TRBJ2-1, with TRBD1 identical over 10 bases. This CDR3 is 14 amino acids long. V dropped 5 bases and J dropped 4; count of bases not matched to a gene: 2. Germline lookup yields CDR1 LNHDA and CDR2 SQIVND (reference sequence). DNA of the CDR3: TGTGCCAGTAGTGCGGACAGGGGGTACAATGAGCAGTTCTTC. It is translated as CASSADRGYNEQFF.

A few counts support this clone. The chain carries TRBV19 and TRBJ1-2; no definite D call. In germline, CDR1 is LNHDA, CDR2 SQIVND (reference sequence). The CDR3 runs to 12 residues. V was pared by 5 bases and J by 1 base, with 5 bases between. In DNA form, the CDR3 reads TGTGCCAGTAGTTTCGGTAACTATGGCTACACCTTC. The encoded protein is CASSFGNYGYTF.